Listed below are T cell receptor beta chains from one sample, sequenced in a study of shared clonotypes between healthy human individuals. This table comes from immunoSEQ multiplex PCR, and its TCRdb copy is limited to in-frame clones, with some not included. This sample has 550,000 to 600,000 clones, with 95% to 98% found just once. Sequences were obtained from naive CD8+ T cells sorted from blood. The receptors originated from a man aged 25 to 40 in good health. CDR3s include the opening cysteine and the closing phenylalanine or tryptophan. D genes are given only for firm matches. The listing skips clone size in some rows; elsewhere it reads once, few, many or a size class.

NA	TRBJ2-5	TRBV27	NA	TGTGCCAGCCATTACGGGGAGACCCAGTACTTC	CASHYGETQYF
NA	TRBJ1-1	TRBV7-9	NA	TGTGCCAGCAGCTACCTCGACAGGAACACTGAAGCTTTCTTT	CASSYLDRNTEAFF
once	TRBJ2-2	TRBV19	NA	TGTGCCAGTAGTATCCCAATCCCCGATACCCCAACCGGGGAGCTGTTTTTT	CASSIPIPDTPTGELFF
NA	TRBJ2-1	TRBV27	TRBD1	TGTGCCAGCAGTTTGGGACAGGGGATACGTGGTGAGCAGTTCTTC	CASSLGQGIRGEQFF
NA	TRBJ2-7	TRBV19	NA	TGTGCCCCCGGGACGTCCTACGAGCAGTACTTC	CAPGTSYEQYF
NA	TRBJ2-1	TRBV5-1	NA	TGCGCCAGCAGCTCCGTAGCGGATGAAGGGACGGGGAATGAGCAGTTCTTC	CASSSVADEGTGNEQFF
once	TRBJ2-7	TRBV28	TRBD1	TGTGCCAGCAGTTCACCAGGGGGCCCATTCTACGAGCAGTACTTC	CASSSPGGPFYEQYF
NA	TRBJ2-5	TRBV13	NA	TGTGCCAGCAGCCAAGGTGCGGAAGAGACCCAGTACTTC	CASSQGAEETQYF
NA	TRBJ1-5	TRBV27	NA	TGTGCCAGCAGTGATGGGACTCATCTAAATCAGCCCCAGCATTTT	CASSDGTHLNQPQHF
NA	TRBJ2-1	TRBV5-1	NA	TGCGCCAGCAGCTCTCATTCAGGGTTGGGTGAGCAGTTCTTC	CASSSHSGLGEQFF
NA	TRBJ2-1	TRBV7-9	NA	TGTGCCAGCAGCTTTCAGGACGGGAACAATGAGCAGTTCTTC	CASSFQDGNNEQFF
NA	TRBJ2-1	TRBV9	NA	TGTGCCAGCAGCACGAGCAGGAGGCGGGGCTCCTACAATGAGCAGTTCTTC	CASSTSRRRGSYNEQFF
NA	TRBJ2-2	TRBV27	NA	TGTGCCGGCCGGGACCTTAACACCGGGGAGCTGTTTTTT	CAGRDLNTGELFF
NA	TRBJ2-7	TRBV14	NA	TGTGCCAGCAGCCATACCCCGATGAGAGAGCAGTACTTC	CASSHTPMREQYF